A selection of T cell receptor beta chains follows, all from one sample in a study of tumor T cells in aggressive B-cell lymphoma. The table came from immunoSEQ multiplex PCR; TCRdb's copy has only in-frame clones and leaves some out. The sample shows over 7,000 clones, 80% to 85% of them seen only once. Specimen: tumor tissue. These receptors all stem from an adult with diffuse large B cell lymphoma. Both conserved end residues are part of each CDR3. Fields, in order: J gene, clone size, V gene, CDR3 length, D gene, CDR3 protein, CDR3 DNA. D genes are given only for firm matches. Clone sizes are given selectively: once, few, many, or a class where the clone is expanded.

TRBJ1-1	-	TRBV19	16	TRBD1	CASSLQLQGTNTEAFF	TGTGCCAGTAGTCTTCAACTACAGGGGACGAACACTGAAGCTTTCTTT
TRBJ1-3	once	TRBV9	15	-	CASSVTGMRGNTIYF	TGTGCCAGCAGCGTAACGGGGATGAGAGGAAACACCATATATTTT
TRBJ2-1	-	TRBV7-8	16	TRBD2	CASSLGEGGSYNEQFF	TGTGCCAGCAGCTTAGGGGAGGGTGGCTCCTACAATGAGCAGTTCTTC
TRBJ2-6	few	TRBV18	19	-	CASSPEGPGGGSGANVLTF	TGTGCCAGCTCACCGGAGGGACCAGGGGGAGGCTCTGGGGCCAACGTCCTGACTTTC
TRBJ2-1	-	TRBV9	15	-	CASSVAASSYNKQFF	TGTGCCAGCAGCGTAGCGGCTAGCTCCTACAATAAGCAGTTCTTC
TRBJ1-1	once	TRBV4-1	14	-	CASSLLSGYTEAFF	TGCGCCAGCAGCTTACTGAGCGGGTACACTGAAGCTTTCTTT
TRBJ1-1	-	TRBV5-1	16	-	CASSLVEAGSNTEAFF	TGCGCCAGCAGCTTGGTTGAAGCAGGTTCGAACACTGAAGCTTTCTTT
TRBJ1-6	-	TRBV14	15	TRBD1	CASSGQAALNSPLHF	TGTGCCAGCAGCGGACAGGCCGCCCTTAATTCACCCCTCCACTTT
TRBJ2-7	-	TRBV4-1	16	TRBD1	CASSQDIGTGGIEQYF	TGCGCCAGCAGCCAAGATATTGGTACAGGGGGCATCGAGCAGTACTTC
TRBJ1-3	-	TRBV4-2	15	-	CASSQKGNPGNTIYF	TGTGCCAGCAGCCAAAAGGGGAACCCTGGAAACACCATATATTTT
TRBJ2-5	-	TRBV9	18	-	CASSPRGSGSPFQETQYF	TGTGCCAGCAGCCCCCGGGGGAGCGGGTCGCCTTTTCAAGAGACCCAGTACTTC
TRBJ1-4	-	TRBV4-2	16	TRBD1	CASSPGTGLGDEKLFF	TGTGCCAGCAGCCCCGGGACAGGGTTGGGGGATGAAAAACTGTTTTTT
TRBJ2-1	-	TRBV5-8	15	TRBD1	CARSRGPVAGNEQFF	TGTGCCAGATCTAGGGGGCCAGTCGCCGGCAATGAGCAGTTCTTC
TRBJ1-5	-	TRBV7-9	15	TRBD1	CASSLNRGAGQPQHF	TGTGCCAGCAGCTTAAACAGGGGTGCGGGACAGCCCCAGCATTTT
TRBJ2-2	few	TRBV19	14	TRBD1	CASHRGANTGELFF	TGTGCCAGCCACAGGGGGGCGAACACCGGGGAGCTGTTTTTT
TRBJ2-1	-	TRBV7-9	17	TRBD1	CASSSGGAWGLENEQFF	TGTGCCAGCAGCTCAGGGGGCGCTTGGGGGTTAGAAAATGAGCAGTTCTTC
TRBJ1-2	-	TRBV11-3	13	-	CASSSTGNYGYTF	TGTGCCAGCAGTTCAACAGGGAACTATGGCTACACCTTC
TRBJ2-5	-	TRBV11-3	13	-	CASSAGLGGTQYF	TGTGCCAGCAGCGCGGGCTTGGGAGGGACCCAGTACTTC
TRBJ1-1	-	TRBV6-5	15	-	CASRPMATVNTEAFF	TGTGCCAGCAGGCCCATGGCGACAGTGAACACTGAAGCTTTCTTT
TRBJ1-2	-	TRBV19	14	-	CASSTPGDIYGYTF	TGTGCCAGTAGTACCCCCGGGGATATTTATGGCTACACCTTC
TRBJ2-5	-	TRBV9	16	-	CASSPFNGGAQETQYF	TGTGCCAGCAGCCCCTTTAATGGGGGGGCCCAGGAGACCCAGTACTTC
TRBJ2-1	-	TRBV9	15	-	CASSGDGSFYNEQFF	TGTGCCAGCAGCGGGGACGGGAGTTTCTACAATGAGCAGTTCTTC
TRBJ2-1	-	TRBV5-6	16	-	CASSLMRDLSYNEQFF	TGTGCCAGCAGCTTGATGCGGGATCTCTCCTACAATGAGCAGTTCTTC
TRBJ2-7	-	TRBV4-1	15	-	CASSQQGQGISEQYF	TGCGCCAGCAGCCAGCAGGGGCAGGGGATTAGTGAGCAGTACTTC
TRBJ2-5	-	TRBV4-3	16	TRBD1	CASSQDRTGLRETQYF	TGCGCCAGCAGCCAAGACCGGACAGGTTTGAGGGAGACCCAGTACTTC